This is a list of T cell receptor beta chains from one sample in a study of blood T cell repertoires in COVID-19. The repertoire was sequenced with immunoSEQ multiplex PCR; TCRdb's copy has only in-frame clones and lacks some. The sample consists of about 80,000 clones, about 80% of them appearing once. The sequencing sample was made of peripheral blood. The origin of the receptors is a man at least 80 years old with acute or convalescent COVID-19. CDR3s include the opening cysteine and the closing phenylalanine or tryptophan. The D gene is left open where the match is weak. Clone size, where shown, is once, few, many, or a class for clones that have expanded.

TRBJ2-7,TRBV5-1,once,NA,TGCGCCAGCAGCTTGGATCCTTTTGCCGGGGGCGAGCAGTACTTC,CASSLDPFAGGEQYF
TRBJ2-5,TRBV5-1,NA,TRBD1,TGCGCCAGCAGCTTGGATAGGGGACAGGGACAAGAGACCCAGTACTTC,CASSLDRGQGQETQYF
TRBJ2-1,TRBV11-1,NA,NA,TGTGCCAGCAGCCCTAGGGAGGGGGGGGCCGAGGATGAGCAGTTCTTC,CASSPREGGAEDEQFF
TRBJ2-1,TRBV5-1,NA,TRBD2,TGCGCCAGCAGCCTACATCTAGCGGGGGGGCTTAATGAGCAGTTCTTC,CASSLHLAGGLNEQFF
TRBJ1-2,TRBV19,NA,NA,TGTGCCAGTAGTATAGAACAGGGACAAGACTATGGCTACACCTTC,CASSIEQGQDYGYTF
TRBJ2-3,TRBV11-3,NA,TRBD2,TGTGCCAGCAGCCTCGGACTAGCGGGGGTCGTGGATACGCAGTATTTT,CASSLGLAGVVDTQYF
TRBJ2-7,TRBV15,NA,TRBD1,TGTGCCACCAGCAGAGATCCGACCGGACAGGGTCACTACGAGCAGTACTTC,CATSRDPTGQGHYEQYF
TRBJ1-4,TRBV2,NA,TRBD1,TGTGCCAGCAGTGGAACAGGGGGAACTAATGAAAAACTGTTTTTT,CASSGTGGTNEKLFF
TRBJ1-5,TRBV6-5,NA,NA,TGTGCCAGCAGCCGGCAGGGTAGACAGCCCCAGCATTTT,CASSRQGRQPQHF
TRBJ1-3,TRBV2,NA,TRBD1,TGTGCCACCGTCCCGGGACAGGGAGCGGGGGGAAACACCATATATTTT,CATVPGQGAGGNTIYF